The 3 T cell receptor beta chains given below trace back to one sample, sequenced in a study of identical twins. TCRdb redid the calling of the 5' RACE reads with MiXCR, one entry per CDR3 protein. The table has roughly 720,000 distinct CDR3 sequences, about 18% seen once. These same records also appear under a second study, on T cells expressing NK-cell markers.

Sequencing was performed on PBMCs. The receptors derive from a woman in her late teens or twenties in good health.

V is TRBV12-3 or TRBV12-4 and J is TRBJ1-1; 7 nucleotides match TRBD1. V lost 2 bases, J lost 3 bases, and 3 bases stayed unmatched. This CDR3 spans 14 amino acids. The CDR3 protein is CASSLTGVHTEAFF. As DNA, the CDR3 is TGTGCCAGCAGTTTAACAGGGGTACACACTGAAGCTTTCTTT.

With respect to this clonotype: Germline and junction disagree at one end, which may indicate a read error. The rearrangement uses TRBV20-1 and TRBJ2-7; 11 nucleotides match TRBD1. This CDR3 is 17 amino acids long. Germline CDR1 and CDR2: DFQATT and SNEGSKA (reference sequence). The CDR3 nucleotides are TGCTGTGCTAGAGATGGGACAGGGGGAGCCTTCTCCTACGAGCAGTACTTC. Translating it yields CCARDGTGGAFSYEQYF.

This clonotype showed up just a few times. CDR3 nucleotide sequence: TGCAGTGCCACCGGGAGGGGGTTCAATGAGCAGTTCTTC. Translated: CSATGRGFNEQFF. The chain joins TRBV20-1 to TRBJ2-1; 8 bases agree with TRBD2. With V trimmed by 6 bases and J by 6 bases, 7 bases remained unmatched. The CDR3 runs to 13 residues. Germline-derived CDR1 and CDR2 are DFQATT and SNEGSKA (reference sequence).